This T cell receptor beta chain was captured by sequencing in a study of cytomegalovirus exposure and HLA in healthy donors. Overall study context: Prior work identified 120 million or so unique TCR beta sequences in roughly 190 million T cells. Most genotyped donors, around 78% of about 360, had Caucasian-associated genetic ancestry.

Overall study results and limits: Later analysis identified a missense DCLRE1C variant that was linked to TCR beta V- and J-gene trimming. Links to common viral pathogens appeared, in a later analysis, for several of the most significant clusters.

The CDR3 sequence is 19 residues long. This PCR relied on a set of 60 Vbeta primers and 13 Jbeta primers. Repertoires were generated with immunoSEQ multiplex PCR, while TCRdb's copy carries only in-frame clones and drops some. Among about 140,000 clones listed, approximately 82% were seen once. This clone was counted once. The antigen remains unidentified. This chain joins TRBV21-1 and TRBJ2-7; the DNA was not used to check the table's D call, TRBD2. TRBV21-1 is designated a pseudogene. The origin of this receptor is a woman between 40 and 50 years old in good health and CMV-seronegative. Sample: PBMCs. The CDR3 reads CASSKAVERGTGRVGWQYF. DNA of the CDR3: TGTGCCAGCAGCAAAGCGGTTGAGCGCGGGACCGGACGAGTGGGGTGGCAGTACTTC.